A single sample is the source of the 16 T cell receptor beta chains below, sequenced in a study of Ad26.COV2.S vaccination and SARS-CoV-2 variants. TCRdb keeps only in-frame clones here, not all; method: immunoSEQ multiplex PCR. This table has under 600,000 clones, 80% to 90% appearing once. Treatment of the sample: roughly 18 received Ad26.COV2.S at low or high dose, single or two shots; 5 received placebo; per-sample allocation not given. Samples analyzed were those drawn on day 63 after the first vaccine or placebo injection. Sequences were derived from peripheral blood, sampled in a trial of Ad26.COV2.S vaccine versus placebo. Source of these receptors: a person between 18 and 60 years old who received the Ad26.COV2.S COVID-19 vaccine or a placebo.

The chain uses TRBV30 and TRBJ1-4, with 10 bases matching TRBD1. Germline CDR1 is GTSNPN and CDR2 is SVGIG (reference sequence). This CDR3 has 18 amino acids. J lost 8 bases, V lost 1 base, and 16 bases had no gene match. Written as DNA, the CDR3 is TGTGCCTGGAGTGCCTGGACAGGGGGGACCCTGAAGGGAGAAAAACTGTTTTTT. This translates into CAWSAWTGGTLKGEKLFF. Drawing the rest from reference TRBV30 and TRBJ1-4, the complete variable domain is SQTIHQWPATLVQPVGSPLSLECTVEGTSNPNLYWYRQAAGRGLQLLFYSVGIGQISSEVPQNLSASRPQDRQFILSSKKLLLSDSGFYLCAWSAWTGGTLKGEKLFFGSGTQLSVL.

V usage is TRBV12-5 and J usage is TRBJ1-5; 8 nucleotides align to TRBD1. V shed 0 bases and J 4 bases; nucleotides not matched to a gene: 11. Germline V gene sequence: CDR1 LGHNT, CDR2 FRNRAP. The CDR3 runs 18 residues. The CDR3 region has the DNA TGTGCTAGTGGTTTGGTAACCAAGACAGGGGAAGGAAATCAGCCCCAGCATTTT. This encodes CASGLVTKTGEGNQPQHF.

V gene TRBV6-2 or TRBV6-3 combines with J gene TRBJ2-5; 7 bases line up with TRBD1. The V segment lost 1 base and the J segment 2 bases; nucleotides outside the gene matches: 4. The CDR3 runs to 15 residues. Germline V gives CDR1 MNHEY, CDR2 SVGEGT. CDR3 loop: CASSYWDSRQETQYF. CDR3 DNA sequence: TGTGCCAGCAGTTACTGGGACAGCCGGCAAGAGACCCAGTACTTC.

Of note for this clone: The same CDR3 is also encoded by other DNA sequences in this sample. The rearrangement joins TRBV29-1 to TRBJ1-5, with unresolved D. This CDR3 region has 14 residues. Looked up from germline, CDR1 is SQVTM and CDR2 is ANQGSEA. The germline V and J ends were trimmed by 6 bases and 4 bases, with 16 bases remaining between them. CDR3 in amino acids: CSVRGPGSNQPQHF. The CDR3 DNA reads as TGCAGCGTCCGCGGCCCGGGATCGAATCAGCCCCAGCATTTT.

A word on this clone: A read error may account for a junction end that differs from germline. This chain connects TRBV2 to TRBJ2-7; D remains ambiguous. Germline V gives CDR1 SNHLY, CDR2 FYNNEI. The CDR3 is 11 residues long. CDR3 sequence reads: CASREGYEQYF. CDR3 sequence (DNA): TGTGCCAGCAGAGAAGGGTACGAGCAGTACTTC.

The chain couples TRBV28 to TRBJ1-3, with D hard to call. Trimming left V 0 bases short and J 4 bases short, with 7 bases between. The CDR3 is made up of 14 amino acids. CDR1 is MDHEN and CDR2 is SYDVKM in the germline V gene. The CDR3: CASSLWGKGNTIYF. CDR3 bases: TGTGCCAGCAGTTTATGGGGTAAAGGAAACACCATATATTTT.

This chain links TRBV7-8 with TRBJ1-2, with 7 bases fitting TRBD1. Trimming removed 0 bases from V and 8 bases from J; junction bases left unmatched: 3. Germline CDR1 and CDR2: SGHVS and FQNEAQ. This CDR3 is 13 amino acids long. The CDR3 sequence is CASSLAGGGGYTF. DNA for the CDR3: TGTGCCAGCAGCTTAGCAGGGGGCGGCGGCTACACCTTC.

A remark on this clone: A read error may account for a junction end that differs from germline. The chain recombines TRBV6-1 with TRBJ1-5, with 7 bases lining up with TRBD1. Germline CDR1 is MNHNS and CDR2 is SASEGT. CDR3 size: 15 residues. In nucleotides, the CDR3 is TGTGCCAGCAGAGAAGACAGGGCGGGCAATCAGCCCCAGCATTTT. Its protein product is CASREDRAGNQPQHF.

The V gene is TRBV10-3, the J gene TRBJ2-2; 9 positions agree with TRBD2. Germline V gene data show CDR1 as ENHRY and CDR2 as SYGVKD. Unmatched junction bases numbered 6, after V lost 3 bases and J lost 7 bases. The CDR3 is 15 amino acids. The CDR3 spells CAISDIAGVIGELFF. The DNA of the CDR3 is TGTGCCATCAGTGACATAGCGGGAGTTATCGGGGAGCTGTTTTTT.

This chain connects TRBV12-5 to TRBJ1-1; TRBD1 matches 12 bases. The CDR3 totals 18 residues. With V trimmed by 7 bases and J by 4 bases, 16 bases remained unmatched. CDR1 and CDR2 (germline): LGHNT, FRNRAP. The CDR3 protein is CASAPSRDRGRGSTEAFF. In nucleotides, the CDR3 is TGTGCTAGTGCCCCCTCCCGGGACAGGGGGCGGGGGAGCACTGAAGCTTTCTTT.

This sequence joins TRBV28 and TRBJ1-5; the D is unclear. CDR1 is MDHEN and CDR2 is SYDVKM in the germline V gene. The CDR3 contains 15 residues. V was trimmed by 6 bases and J by 7 bases, leaving 19 bases between them. CDR3 amino acids: CASSRPGGREQPQHF. Here the CDR3 DNA reads TGTGCCAGCAGCCGCCCGGGCGGGCGGGAACAGCCCCAGCATTTT.

The chain joins TRBV6-2 or TRBV6-3 to TRBJ1-1; no firm D call. The CDR3 runs to 14 residues. The V end lost 1 base, the J end lost 0 bases, and 6 bases lay between the germline ends. Germline V gives CDR1 MNHEY, CDR2 SVGEGT. CDR3 DNA sequence: TGTGCCAGCAGTTACTATCAAATGAACACTGAAGCTTTCTTT. This gives the protein CASSYYQMNTEAFF.

This chain links TRBV11-2 with TRBJ2-5; TRBD1 is a possible D gene (5 bases). Germline CDR1 SGHAT, CDR2 FQNNGV. Trimming removed 1 base at V and 0 bases at J, with 9 bases between. This CDR3 has 15 residues. The CDR3 DNA reads as TGTGCCAGCAGCTTAGTTGGGGCGTACCAAGAGACCCAGTACTTC. Its translation is CASSLVGAYQETQYF.

The V and J genes are TRBV18 and TRBJ1-1, with D possibly TRBD1 on 6 matching bases. Trimming stripped 1 base from V and 6 bases from J, with 15 bases between. In germline, CDR1 is KGHSH, CDR2 LQKENI. CDR3 size: 15 residues. CDR3 sequence (DNA): TGTGCCAGCTCACCACGAAGTATAGGGGGTGCTGAAGCTTTCTTT. Protein sequence: CASSPRSIGGAEAFF.

The V call is TRBV6-6, the J call TRBJ2-5, with 14 nucleotides matching TRBD2. The CDR3 length is 15 residues. CDR1 is MNHNY, CDR2 SVGAGI, per germline (reference sequence). V shed 5 bases, J shed 5 bases, and the junction held 4 bases outside the gene matches. CDR3 residues: CASSPGLAGVETQYF. Here the CDR3 DNA reads TGTGCCAGCAGTCCGGGACTAGCGGGGGTGGAGACCCAGTACTTC.

CDR3 amino acids: CSVEDHAGQLDGYTF. DNA for the CDR3: TGCAGCGTTGAAGATCACGCAGGGCAGTTGGATGGCTACACCTTC. The chain couples TRBV29-1 to TRBJ1-2; D perhaps matches TRBD1 (5 bases). The CDR3 contains 15 residues. The germline CDR1 and CDR2 sequences are SQVTM and ANQGSEA. V was cut by 0 bases and J by 6 bases, with 17 bases left in between.